The sequence of this T cell receptor beta chain was determined in a study of Graves' ophthalmopathy and Graves' hyperthyroidism. This clonotype was observed at least ten times. The antigen is unknown. Amplification of TCR beta CDR3 regions used RNA transcripts. Second-round multiplex PCR came after a first-round RT-PCR that employed HTBI primers. TCRdb itself ran the multiplex PCR reads through MiXCR, one entry per CDR3 protein. In the table there are 650,000 to 800,000 distinct CDR3 sequences, roughly two fifths of which are singletons. After removal of 8 bases from V and 5 bases from J, the junction contained 15 bases not matched to a gene. Germline assignment: CDR1 LNHDA and CDR2 SQIVND (reference sequence). This CDR3 is built from 16 residues. The authors used Ficoll-Paque density gradient centrifugation to separate PBMCs. The input was about 10 ml of fresh peripheral blood. Findings and limits, study-wide: Clonotypes were expanded in thyroid at above 0.001 frequency, and most also appeared in blood. A 13-signature model separated ophthalmopathy from stable hyperthyroidism, reaching around 88% sensitivity and about 81% specificity cross-validated. Ophthalmopathy progression predictions by the model showed around 72% specificity and about 70% sensitivity.

The TCR comes from an adult man with Graves' ophthalmopathy. Sequencing input: peripheral blood. The chain combines TRBV19 with TRBJ1-1; TRBD1 matches 9 bases. CDR3 bases: TGTGCCAGTGCGCATCGGGACAGGGCTCCGGGGACTGAAGCTTTCTTT. Its translation is CASAHRDRAPGTEAFF.